This passage covers 26 T cell receptor beta chains from one sample sequenced in a study of blood T cell repertoires in COVID-19. Sequencing was performed with immunoSEQ multiplex PCR; in TCRdb, only in-frame clones are kept and a portion is missing. The sample lists 150,000 or so clones; around 84% were seen once. Sequencing used peripheral blood. The receptors shown here come from a human donor with acute or convalescent COVID-19. The donor label of this sample is uncertain.

This clone appeared a few times. V usage is TRBV29-1 and J usage is TRBJ1-1; weak D call: TRBD1 (6 bases). The ends were cut back, 6 bases at V and 5 bases at J, with 16 bases in the middle. Germline V CDR1 and CDR2: SQVTM, ANQGSEA. This CDR3 is built from 13 residues. In DNA form, the CDR3 reads TGCAGCGTCGATCTGGGGGGGCGGACTGAAGCTTTCTTT. Translated, it gives CSVDLGGRTEAFF. Looking up the rest from reference TRBV29-1 and TRBJ1-1 gives the full variable domain: SAVISQKPSRDICQRGTSLTIQCQVDSQVTMMFWYRQQPGQSLTLIATANQGSEATYESGFVIDKFPISRPNLTFSTLTVSNMSPEDSSIYLCSVDLGGRTEAFFGQGTRLTVV.

This clone was observed a single time. The chain couples TRBV11-3 to TRBJ1-2; the match to TRBD1 covers 10 bases. CDR1 and CDR2 (germline): SGHNT, YENEEA. V dropped 6 bases and J dropped 1; count of bases not matched to a gene: 5. This CDR3 has 15 residues. CDR3: CASSPRDRGNYGYTF. As DNA, the CDR3 is TGTGCCAGCAGTCCCCGGGACAGGGGTAACTATGGCTACACCTTC.

V and J are TRBV7-6 and TRBJ2-7; no reliable D call. Per germline, CDR1 SGHVS and CDR2 FNYEAQ. The CDR3 spans 14 residues. V lost 4 bases to trimming and J lost 0 bases, with 10 bases between them. Here the CDR3 DNA reads TGTGCCAGCAGCTCAAGAGCAGGCTCCTACGAGCAGTACTTC. Encoded protein: CASSSRAGSYEQYF.

This clone was counted only a few times. V and J are TRBV24-1 and TRBJ2-2, with 7 bases matching TRBD1. Looked up from germline, CDR1 is KGHDR and CDR2 is SFDVKD. The J segment lost 1 base and the V segment lost 6 bases, leaving 4 bases of the junction unmatched. The CDR3 contains 15 residues. The CDR3 coding sequence is TGTGCCACCAGTCGACAGGGTTTGAACACCGGGGAGCTGTTTTTT. Translating gives CATSRQGLNTGELFF.

V gene TRBV18 combines with J gene TRBJ1-5, with 9 bases fitting TRBD1. This CDR3 has 14 residues. In germline, CDR1 is KGHSH, CDR2 LQKENI. Trimming took 6 bases from V and 1 from J; bases not matched to a gene: 1. The CDR3, as DNA: TGTGCCAGCTCGGACAGGGGAAGCAATCAGCCCCAGCATTTT. Amino acid sequence: CASSDRGSNQPQHF. The full variable domain, its missing parts supplied by reference TRBV18 and TRBJ1-5, is NAGVMQNPRHLVRRRGQEARLRCSPMKGHSHVYWYRQLPEEGLKFMVYLQKENIIDESGMPKERFSAEFPKEGPSILRIQQVVRGDSAAYFCASSDRGSNQPQHFGDGTRLSIL.

The rearrangement joins TRBV3-1 (or the pseudogene TRBV3-2) to TRBJ2-5, with 10 bases identical to TRBD2. The germline V gene encodes CDR1 LGHDT and CDR2 YNNKEL (reference sequence). The trim removed 4 bases at V and 3 bases at J, leaving 5 bases unmatched. The CDR3 has 15 residues. This CDR3 reads CASSPSGGPEETQYF. CDR3 in DNA: TGTGCCAGCAGCCCTAGCGGGGGCCCGGAAGAGACCCAGTACTTC.

The V gene is TRBV6-5, the J gene TRBJ2-7; possible D gene TRBD1, 6 bases. This CDR3 has 13 residues. V lost 2 bases and J 5 bases, leaving 10 bases between the germline ends. Germline CDR1 and CDR2: MNHEY and SVGAGI. The CDR3, as DNA: TGTGCCAGCAGTTACCGGACAGACCACGAGCAGTACTTC. Encoded protein: CASSYRTDHEQYF.

The chain couples TRBV7-2 to TRBJ2-1, with D possibly TRBD2 on 5 matching bases. Trimming removed 2 bases at V and 5 bases at J, with 22 bases between. CDR3 length: 18 amino acids. In germline, CDR1 is SGHTA, CDR2 FQGNSA. In nucleotides, the CDR3 is TGTGCCAGCAGCTTATACCCCCTCGGGGTTAATAACAACAATGAGCAGTTCTTC. This codes for CASSLYPLGVNNNNEQFF.

The genes are TRBV18 and TRBJ1-4, with unresolved D. The CDR3 runs 15 residues. Deletions cut 2 bases from V and 1 base from J, with 8 bases between. Germline V gene data show CDR1 as KGHSH and CDR2 as LQKENI. CDR3 amino acids: CASSPSRGTNEKLFF. DNA for the CDR3: TGTGCCAGCTCACCATCACGGGGAACTAATGAAAAACTGTTTTTT. The full variable domain, its missing parts supplied by reference TRBV18 and TRBJ1-4, is NAGVMQNPRHLVRRRGQEARLRCSPMKGHSHVYWYRQLPEEGLKFMVYLQKENIIDESGMPKERFSAEFPKEGPSILRIQQVVRGDSAAYFCASSPSRGTNEKLFFGSGTQLSVL.

V gene TRBV19 combines with J gene TRBJ1-3; D is perhaps TRBD1 (6 bases). V was trimmed by 6 bases and J by 0 bases, leaving 15 bases between them. In germline, CDR1 is LNHDA, CDR2 SQIVND (reference sequence). There are 16 residues in the CDR3. The CDR3 protein is CASSDQGRASGNTIYF. As DNA, the CDR3 is TGTGCCAGTAGCGATCAGGGGCGGGCCTCTGGAAACACCATATATTTT. Variable domain in full (rest from reference TRBV19 and TRBJ1-3): DGGITQSPKYLFRKEGQNVTLSCEQNLNHDAMYWYRQDPGQGLRLIYYSQIVNDFQKGDIAEGYSVSREKKESFPLTVTSAQKNPTAFYLCASSDQGRASGNTIYFGEGSWLTVV.

The rearrangement links TRBV11-3 to TRBJ2-5; the match to TRBD1 covers 7 bases. The CDR3 is 14 amino acids. V was clipped by 5 bases and J by 4 bases; unmatched bases: 7. Germline CDR1 is SGHNT and CDR2 is YENEEA. CDR3 residues: CASSLDRDGETQYF. The DNA for the CDR3 is TGTGCCAGCAGCCTCGACAGGGACGGAGAGACCCAGTACTTC.

V is TRBV4-2 and J is TRBJ2-6; possible D gene TRBD2, 5 bases. Germline V gene sequence: CDR1 LGHNA, CDR2 YNFKEQ. V gave up 4 bases and J gave up 1 base, with 11 bases separating them. This CDR3 spans 16 amino acids. CDR3 region: CASSPYAGSGANVLTF. The CDR3 DNA is TGTGCCAGCAGCCCTTATGCGGGTTCTGGGGCCAACGTCCTGACTTTC.

The genes are TRBV18 and TRBJ1-5, with 7 bases aligning to TRBD1. This CDR3 has 15 amino acids. Trimming removed 3 bases from V and 3 bases from J; junction bases left unmatched: 5. Looked up from germline, CDR1 is KGHSH and CDR2 is LQKENI. The CDR3 is CASSPRQGYNQPQHF. The CDR3 nucleotides are TGTGCCAGCTCACCTCGACAGGGTTACAATCAGCCCCAGCATTTT.

The rearrangement uses TRBV18 and TRBJ2-1, with TRBD2 matching over 11 bases. The trim removed 3 bases at V and 8 bases at J, leaving 9 bases unmatched. This CDR3 region has 16 residues. Germline V lookup: CDR1 KGHSH, CDR2 LQKENI. The CDR3 nucleotides read TGTGCCAGCTCACCGAGTAGACTAGCGGGGAACGATGAGCAGTTCTTC. Its translation: CASSPSRLAGNDEQFF.

The chain has TRBV29-1 and TRBJ2-7; possibly TRBD2 for D (6 bases). Germline V gene sequence: CDR1 SQVTM, CDR2 ANQGSEA. This CDR3 has 16 residues. V was clipped by 5 bases and J by 0 bases, with 20 bases between them. The CDR3 nucleotides are TGCAGCGTTACCTTTCTGACTAGTCCCAGCTCCTACGAGCAGTACTTC. It specifies CSVTFLTSPSSYEQYF.

V is TRBV5-1 and J is TRBJ1-1, with a weak D call TRBD1 (6 bases). V gave up 0 bases and J gave up 1 base, with 10 bases separating them. Germline V lookup: CDR1 SGHRS, CDR2 YFSETQ. The CDR3 totals 15 residues. The CDR3 here is CASSLAGDTNTEAFF. The DNA of the CDR3 is TGCGCCAGCAGCTTGGCCGGGGACACGAACACTGAAGCTTTCTTT.

The chain uses TRBV10-3 and TRBJ2-1; TRBD1 matches 9 bases. The CDR3 contains 13 residues. Unmatched junction bases numbered 4, after V lost 7 bases and J lost 6 bases. From germline, CDR1 is ENHRY and CDR2 SYGVKD. The CDR3 region has the DNA TGTGCCATCAAGGGACAGGGAGGCAATGAGCAGTTCTTC. Translated: CAIKGQGGNEQFF.

The chain joins TRBV30 to TRBJ1-4; D not certain. V lost 3 bases to trimming and J lost 10 bases, with 12 bases between them. The CDR3 runs 12 residues. Germline values: CDR1 GTSNPN, CDR2 SVGIG (reference sequence). The CDR3 protein is CAWSGRGRKLFF. The CDR3 DNA follows: TGTGCCTGGAGCGGTCGTGGGCGAAAACTGTTTTTT.

The CDR3 sequence is CASSLEGDSGNTIYF. The CDR3 bases are TGTGCCAGCAGCTTAGAGGGAGACTCTGGAAACACCATATATTTT. V and J are TRBV7-3 and TRBJ1-3; D ambiguous. Germline CDR1 reads SGHTA; CDR2 reads FQGTGA. The CDR3 totals 15 residues. V was cut by 2 bases and J by 0 bases, with 8 bases left in between.

The rearrangement uses TRBV20-1 and TRBJ2-7, with TRBD2 as a possible D gene (7 bases). Germline values: CDR1 DFQATT, CDR2 SNEGSKA (reference sequence). Trimming removed 3 bases at V and 6 bases at J, with 18 bases between. The CDR3 is made up of 14 amino acids. Here the CDR3 DNA reads TGCAGTGCTAGTGAGGGGGGGCCGGCGGGCGAGCAGTACTTC. Translated, it gives CSASEGGPAGEQYF.

The rearrangement links TRBV28 to TRBJ2-7; 13 bases agree with TRBD2. J was trimmed by 4 bases and V by 5 bases; bases with no gene match: 5. CDR1 MDHEN and CDR2 SYDVKM come from the germline V gene. The CDR3 extends over 15 amino acids. CDR3 sequence: CASSPPGLAGYEQYF. Written as DNA, the CDR3 is TGTGCCAGCAGTCCTCCGGGACTAGCGGGGTACGAGCAGTACTTC.

The V and J genes are TRBV27 and TRBJ1-1, with D possibly TRBD1 on 6 matching bases. This CDR3 has 14 amino acids. The germline CDR1 and CDR2 sequences are MNHEY and SMNVEV (reference sequence). V lost 6 bases and J lost 1, with 12 bases in between. The CDR3 is CASRIQGWNTEAFF. The DNA of the CDR3 is TGTGCCAGCAGGATTCAGGGGTGGAACACTGAAGCTTTCTTT.

The J gene is TRBJ1-4, the V gene TRBV5-1, with 7 bases lining up with TRBD1. Germline loops: CDR1 SGHRS, CDR2 YFSETQ. The CDR3 totals 16 residues. V was pared by 2 bases and J by 8 bases, with 12 bases of the junction left unmatched. This CDR3 reads CASSFTDRATGEKLFF. The DNA of the CDR3 is TGCGCCAGCAGCTTTACCGACAGGGCAACAGGAGAAAAACTGTTTTTT.

The chain joins TRBV19 to TRBJ1-4; 7 bases match TRBD1. The V and J ends lost 2 bases and 0 bases, in that order; junction bases with no gene match: 3. The CDR3 loop spans 16 amino acids. Germline CDR1 reads LNHDA; CDR2 reads SQIVND (reference sequence). The CDR3 DNA sequence: TGTGCCAGTAGTATACGGGACAGCTCAACTAATGAAAAACTGTTTTTT. It encodes CASSIRDSSTNEKLFF.

V and J are TRBV19 and TRBJ1-1; D gene uncertain. The CDR3 has 14 amino acids. V lost 5 bases to trimming and J lost 1 base, with 11 bases between them. Per germline, CDR1 LNHDA and CDR2 SQIVND (reference sequence). The chain's CDR3 is CASSFWAGNTEAFF. The CDR3 DNA reads as TGTGCCAGTAGTTTCTGGGCCGGGAACACTGAAGCTTTCTTT.

The chain carries TRBV5-1 and TRBJ1-6, with D maybe TRBD1 (5 bases). Germline assignment: CDR1 SGHRS and CDR2 YFSETQ. This CDR3 has 16 residues. V lost 3 bases to trimming and J lost 3 bases, with 13 bases between them. CDR3 residues: CASSSTGHVYNSPLHF. In nucleotides, the CDR3 is TGCGCCAGCAGCTCCACTGGACACGTCTATAATTCACCCCTCCACTTT.